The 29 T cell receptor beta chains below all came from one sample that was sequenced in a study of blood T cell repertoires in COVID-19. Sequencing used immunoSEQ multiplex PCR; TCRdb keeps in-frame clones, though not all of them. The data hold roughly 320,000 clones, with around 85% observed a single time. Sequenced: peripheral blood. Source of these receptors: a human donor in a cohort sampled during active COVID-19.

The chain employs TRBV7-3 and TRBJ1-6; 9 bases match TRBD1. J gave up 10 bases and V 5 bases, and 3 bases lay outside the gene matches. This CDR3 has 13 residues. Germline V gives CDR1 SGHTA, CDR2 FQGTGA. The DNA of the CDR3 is TGTGCCAGCAGCCCGGACAGGGGATCACCCCTCCACTTT. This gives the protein CASSPDRGSPLHF.

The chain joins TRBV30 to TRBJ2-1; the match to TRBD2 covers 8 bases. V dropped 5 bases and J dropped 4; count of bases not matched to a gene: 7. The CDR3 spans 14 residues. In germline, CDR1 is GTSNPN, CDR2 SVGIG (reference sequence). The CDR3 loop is CAWDKRGGYNEQFF. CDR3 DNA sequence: TGTGCCTGGGATAAACGGGGGGGGTACAATGAGCAGTTCTTC.

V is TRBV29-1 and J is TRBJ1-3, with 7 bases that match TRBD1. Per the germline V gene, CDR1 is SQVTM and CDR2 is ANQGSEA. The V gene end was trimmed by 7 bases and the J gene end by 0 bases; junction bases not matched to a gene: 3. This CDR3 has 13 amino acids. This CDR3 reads CSAGGDSGNTIYF. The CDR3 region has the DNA TGCAGCGCAGGGGGGGACTCTGGAAACACCATATATTTT.

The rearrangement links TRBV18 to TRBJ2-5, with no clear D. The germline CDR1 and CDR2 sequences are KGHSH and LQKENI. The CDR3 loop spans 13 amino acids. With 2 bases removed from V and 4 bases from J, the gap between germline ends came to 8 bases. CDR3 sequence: CASSPTIVETQYF. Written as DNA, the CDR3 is TGTGCCAGCTCACCAACTATAGTAGAGACCCAGTACTTC.

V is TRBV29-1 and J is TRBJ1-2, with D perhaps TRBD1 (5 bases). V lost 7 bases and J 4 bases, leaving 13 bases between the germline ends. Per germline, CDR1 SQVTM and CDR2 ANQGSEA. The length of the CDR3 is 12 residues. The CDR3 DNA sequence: TGCAGCGGGCAGGACACCTTCTATGGCTACACCTTC. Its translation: CSGQDTFYGYTF.

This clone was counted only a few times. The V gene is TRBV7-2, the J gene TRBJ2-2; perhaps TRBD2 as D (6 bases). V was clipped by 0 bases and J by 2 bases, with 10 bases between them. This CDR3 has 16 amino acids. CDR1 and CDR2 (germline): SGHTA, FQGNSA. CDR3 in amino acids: CASSLAPAGNTGELFF. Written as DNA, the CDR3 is TGTGCCAGCAGCTTAGCTCCAGCGGGTAACACCGGGGAGCTGTTTTTT.

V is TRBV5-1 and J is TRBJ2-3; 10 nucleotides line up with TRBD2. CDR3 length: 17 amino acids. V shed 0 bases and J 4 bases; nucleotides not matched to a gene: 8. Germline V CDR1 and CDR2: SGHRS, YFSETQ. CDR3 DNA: TGCGCCAGCAGCTTGGCGAGTAGCGGGGGGTACCCAGATACGCAGTATTTT. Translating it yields CASSLASSGGYPDTQYF.

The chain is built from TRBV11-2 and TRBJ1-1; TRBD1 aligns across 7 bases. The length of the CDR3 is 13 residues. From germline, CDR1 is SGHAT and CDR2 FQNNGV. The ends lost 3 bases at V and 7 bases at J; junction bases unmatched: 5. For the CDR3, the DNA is TGTGCCAGCAGCTTCCAGGGGGGCGGTGAAGCTTTCTTT. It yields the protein CASSFQGGGEAFF.

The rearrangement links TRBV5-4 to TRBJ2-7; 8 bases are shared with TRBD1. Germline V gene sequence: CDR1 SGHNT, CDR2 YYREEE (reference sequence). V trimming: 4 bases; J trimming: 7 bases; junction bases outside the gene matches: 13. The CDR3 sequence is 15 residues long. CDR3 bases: TGTGCCAGCAGCGTCCGGACAGGGCACTCTAGGGAGCAGTACTTC. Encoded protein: CASSVRTGHSREQYF.

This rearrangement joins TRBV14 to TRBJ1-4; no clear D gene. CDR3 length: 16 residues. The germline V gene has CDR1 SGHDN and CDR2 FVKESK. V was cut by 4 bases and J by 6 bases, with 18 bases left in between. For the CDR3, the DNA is TGTGCCAGCAGCCTACTCTACGGGGATGGGTATGAAAAACTGTTTTTT. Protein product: CASSLLYGDGYEKLFF.

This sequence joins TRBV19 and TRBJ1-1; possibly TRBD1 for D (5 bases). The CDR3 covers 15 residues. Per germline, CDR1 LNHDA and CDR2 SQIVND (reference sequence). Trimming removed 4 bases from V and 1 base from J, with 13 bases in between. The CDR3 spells CASSTGVHRNTEAFF. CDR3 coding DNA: TGTGCCAGTAGTACGGGGGTGCACAGGAACACTGAAGCTTTCTTT.

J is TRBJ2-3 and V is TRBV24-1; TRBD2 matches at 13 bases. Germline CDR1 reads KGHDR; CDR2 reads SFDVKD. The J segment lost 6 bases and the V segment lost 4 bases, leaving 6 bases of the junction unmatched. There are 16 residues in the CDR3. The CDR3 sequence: CATSDKLAGGLDTQYF. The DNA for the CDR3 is TGTGCCACCAGTGACAAACTAGCGGGGGGGCTCGATACGCAGTATTTT.

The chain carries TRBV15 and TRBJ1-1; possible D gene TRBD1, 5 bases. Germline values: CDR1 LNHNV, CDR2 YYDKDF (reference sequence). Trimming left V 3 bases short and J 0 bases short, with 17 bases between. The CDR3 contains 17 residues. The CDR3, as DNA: TGTGCCACCAGCAGTCCTCGGGCAGGGTTCATGAACACTGAAGCTTTCTTT. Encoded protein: CATSSPRAGFMNTEAFF.

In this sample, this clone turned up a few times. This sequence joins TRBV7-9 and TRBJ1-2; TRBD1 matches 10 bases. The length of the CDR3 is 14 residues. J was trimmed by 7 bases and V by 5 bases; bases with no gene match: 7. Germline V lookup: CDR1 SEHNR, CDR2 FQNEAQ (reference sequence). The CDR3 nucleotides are TGTGCCAGCAGCCCGAGACAGGGGGCGGGTGGCTACACCTTC. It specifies CASSPRQGAGGYTF.

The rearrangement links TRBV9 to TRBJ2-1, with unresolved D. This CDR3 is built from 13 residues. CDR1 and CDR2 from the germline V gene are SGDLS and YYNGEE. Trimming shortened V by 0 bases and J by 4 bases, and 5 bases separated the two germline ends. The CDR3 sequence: CASSVAVYNEQFF. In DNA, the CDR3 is TGTGCCAGCAGCGTAGCTGTGTACAATGAGCAGTTCTTC.

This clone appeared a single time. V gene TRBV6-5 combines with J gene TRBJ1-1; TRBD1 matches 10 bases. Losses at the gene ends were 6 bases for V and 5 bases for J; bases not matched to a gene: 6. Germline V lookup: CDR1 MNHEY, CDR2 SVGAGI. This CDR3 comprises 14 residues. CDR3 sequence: CASSPDRGLTEAFF. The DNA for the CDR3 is TGTGCCAGCAGCCCGGACAGGGGGTTGACTGAAGCTTTCTTT.

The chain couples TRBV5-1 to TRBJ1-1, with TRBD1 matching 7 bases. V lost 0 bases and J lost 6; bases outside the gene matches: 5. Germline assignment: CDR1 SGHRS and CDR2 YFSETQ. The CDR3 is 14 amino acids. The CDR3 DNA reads TGCGCCAGCAGCTTGGGGGACAGAAAAGCTGAAGCTTTCTTT. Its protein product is CASSLGDRKAEAFF.

The CDR3 DNA is TGTGCCAGCAGCTTTGACAGGGGCACTGAAGCTTTCTTT. Its translation: CASSFDRGTEAFF. V usage is TRBV7-9 and J usage is TRBJ1-1, with 8 bases that match TRBD1. This CDR3 comprises 13 residues. The V segment lost 3 bases and the J segment 4 bases; nucleotides outside the gene matches: 1. CDR1 is SEHNR and CDR2 is FQNEAQ in the germline V gene (reference sequence).

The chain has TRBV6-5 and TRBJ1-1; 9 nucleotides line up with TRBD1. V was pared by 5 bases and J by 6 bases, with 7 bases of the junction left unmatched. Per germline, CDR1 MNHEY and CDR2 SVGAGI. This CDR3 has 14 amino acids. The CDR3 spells CASSRLTGGAEAFF. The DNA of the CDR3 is TGTGCCAGCAGTCGGCTAACAGGGGGCGCTGAAGCTTTCTTT.

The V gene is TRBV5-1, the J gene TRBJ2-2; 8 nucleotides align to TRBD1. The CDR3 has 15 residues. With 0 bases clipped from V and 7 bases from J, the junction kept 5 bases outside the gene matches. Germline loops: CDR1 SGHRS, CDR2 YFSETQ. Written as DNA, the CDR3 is TGCGCCAGCAGCTTGGCCGGGACAGGAAACGGGGAGCTGTTTTTT. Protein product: CASSLAGTGNGELFF.

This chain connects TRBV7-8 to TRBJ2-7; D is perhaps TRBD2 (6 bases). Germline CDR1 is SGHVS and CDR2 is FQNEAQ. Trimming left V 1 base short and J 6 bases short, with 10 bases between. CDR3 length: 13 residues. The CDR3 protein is CASSLVEGSEQYF. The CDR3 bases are TGTGCCAGCAGCTTAGTGGAGGGGTCCGAGCAGTACTTC.

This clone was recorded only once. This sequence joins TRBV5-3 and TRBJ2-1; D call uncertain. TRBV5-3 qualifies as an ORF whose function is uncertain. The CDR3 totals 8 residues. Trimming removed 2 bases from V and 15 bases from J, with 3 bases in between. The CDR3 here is CARSFGFF. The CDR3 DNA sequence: TGTGCCAGAAGCTTCGGGTTCTTC.

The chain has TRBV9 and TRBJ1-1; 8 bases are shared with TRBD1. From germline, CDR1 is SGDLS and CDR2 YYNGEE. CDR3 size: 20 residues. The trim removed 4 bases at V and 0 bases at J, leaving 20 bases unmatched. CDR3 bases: TGTGCCAGCAGCTCTCGAGGGAGACAGGGGAAGTACGGGTTGAACACTGAAGCTTTCTTT. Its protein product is CASSSRGRQGKYGLNTEAFF.

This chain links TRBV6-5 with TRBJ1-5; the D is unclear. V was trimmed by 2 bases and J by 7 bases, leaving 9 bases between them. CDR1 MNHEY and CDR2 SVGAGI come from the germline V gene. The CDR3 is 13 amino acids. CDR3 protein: CASSYDGRQPQHF. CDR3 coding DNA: TGTGCCAGCAGTTACGATGGGAGGCAGCCCCAGCATTTT.

The CDR3 reads CASSPRRNYGYTF. In nucleotides, the CDR3 is TGTGCCAGTAGTCCCCGCCGGAACTATGGCTACACCTTC. J is TRBJ1-2 and V is TRBV19; D is undetermined. The CDR3 contains 13 residues. Germline V gene lookup returns CDR1 LNHDA and CDR2 SQIVND (reference sequence). V dropped 5 bases and J dropped 2 bases, with 9 bases sitting between them.

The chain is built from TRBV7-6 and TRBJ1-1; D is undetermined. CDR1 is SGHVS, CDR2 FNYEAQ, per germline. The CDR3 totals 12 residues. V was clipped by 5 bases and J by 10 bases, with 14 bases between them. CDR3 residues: CASSPRGLGAFF. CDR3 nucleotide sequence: TGTGCCAGCAGCCCCAGAGGGCTTGGAGCTTTCTTT.

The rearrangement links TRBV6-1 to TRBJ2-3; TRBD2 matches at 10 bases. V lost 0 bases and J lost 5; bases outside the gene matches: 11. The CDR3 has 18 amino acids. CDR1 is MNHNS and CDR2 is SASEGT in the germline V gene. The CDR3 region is CASSEALAGAAVGDTQYF. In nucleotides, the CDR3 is TGTGCCAGCAGTGAAGCCCTAGCGGGGGCCGCCGTGGGAGATACGCAGTATTTT.

CDR3 DNA: TGTGCCATCAGATTAGGACAGGGGACCTCCTACGAGCAGTACTTC. Its translation is CAIRLGQGTSYEQYF. The chain carries TRBV10-3 and TRBJ2-7; TRBD1 aligns across 9 bases. This CDR3 comprises 15 residues. The V gene end was trimmed by 6 bases and the J gene end by 0 bases; junction bases not matched to a gene: 6. Germline assignment: CDR1 ENHRY and CDR2 SYGVKD.

The chain's CDR3 is CASTFGQSMGNEQFF. The DNA of the CDR3 is TGTGCCAGCACCTTCGGACAGTCTATGGGCAATGAGCAGTTCTTC. The chain combines TRBV2 with TRBJ2-1, with TRBD1 as a possible D gene (6 bases). Germline V gene sequence: CDR1 SNHLY, CDR2 FYNNEI. Trimming left V 7 bases short and J 6 bases short, with 19 bases between. This CDR3 is 15 amino acids long.